This is a list of T cell receptor beta chains from one sample in a study of T cell responses to AZD1222 COVID-19 vaccine. Profiling relied on immunoSEQ multiplex PCR, and the TCRdb table lists in-frame clones only, not all of them. The data show about 120,000 clones, with approximately 86% seen just once and 2% to 3% held by the top ten. The starting material was peripheral blood, obtained 28 days after the second AZD1222 dose. The receptor set was obtained from an adult who received the AZD1222 COVID-19 vaccine. Each CDR3 is given with its conserved first and last residue. Each record gives: V gene, D gene, clone size, J gene, CDR3 protein, CDR3 DNA. D genes are given only for firm matches. Rows give clone size only sometimes, using once, few, many, or a class for an expanded clone.

TRBV5-4	.	once	TRBJ1-1	CASSRGPSGPEAFF	TGTGCCAGCAGCAGGGGACCTTCGGGACCTGAAGCTTTCTTT
TRBV7-2	.	few	TRBJ2-2	CASSGRTGTGELFF	TGTGCCAGCAGCGGACGCACTGGGACCGGGGAGCTGTTTTTT
TRBV10-3	TRBD1	few	TRBJ1-6	CANGDRGAPLHF	TGTGCCAACGGGGACAGGGGAGCACCCCTCCACTTT
TRBV7-2	TRBD1	few	TRBJ1-2	CASSATGIDYGYTF	TGTGCCAGCAGCGCGACAGGGATTGACTATGGCTACACCTTC
TRBV14	.	once	TRBJ2-1	CASSHSDNEQFF	TGTGCCAGCAGCCATTCCGACAATGAGCAGTTCTTC
TRBV6-1	TRBD2	few	TRBJ2-2	CASSVAGHTGELFF	TGTGCCAGCAGCGTAGCGGGGCACACCGGGGAGCTGTTTTTT
TRBV19	TRBD2	.	TRBJ2-1	CASSLSSGAHNEQFF	TGTGCCAGTAGTCTTTCTAGCGGGGCCCATAATGAGCAGTTCTTC
TRBV18	TRBD1	.	TRBJ2-7	CASSPGTGPGEQYF	TGTGCCAGCTCCCCCGGGACAGGGCCAGGCGAGCAGTACTTC
TRBV4-2	TRBD1	.	TRBJ2-7	CASSQHTGTGSSYEQYF	TGTGCCAGCAGCCAACATACCGGGACAGGGAGTAGCTACGAGCAGTACTTC
TRBV6-5	.	.	TRBJ1-1	CASSRQGPNTEAFF	TGTGCCAGCAGCCGGCAGGGCCCCAACACTGAAGCTTTCTTT
TRBV6-6	.	.	TRBJ1-1	CASSKTRAQGDTEAFF	TGTGCCAGCAGTAAAACGAGAGCACAAGGGGACACTGAAGCTTTCTTT
TRBV6-2/TRBV6-3	TRBD2	.	TRBJ2-4	CASSPPGLAGVKYF	TGTGCCAGCAGTCCGCCGGGACTAGCGGGGGTCAAGTACTTC
TRBV5-1	.	medium-sized	TRBJ1-6	CASSKVYNSPLHF	TGCGCCAGCAGCAAGGTTTATAATTCACCCCTCCACTTT
TRBV3-1/TRBV3-2	.	once	TRBJ2-7	CASSPPGFEQYF	TGTGCCAGCAGCCCCCCAGGGTTCGAGCAGTACTTC
TRBV12-3/TRBV12-4	.	.	TRBJ1-1	CASTLVGSEAFF	TGTGCCAGCACCTTAGTGGGTTCCGAAGCTTTCTTT
TRBV12-3/TRBV12-4	.	.	TRBJ1-1	CASSLAWGREAFF	TGTGCCAGCAGTTTAGCGTGGGGGAGAGAAGCTTTCTTT
TRBV5-1	TRBD1	once	TRBJ2-2	CASSFRQGDAGELFF	TGCGCCAGCAGCTTCCGACAGGGGGACGCCGGGGAGCTGTTTTTT
TRBV11-2	TRBD1	.	TRBJ2-1	CASSRQGTGEFF	TGTGCCAGCAGTCGACAGGGGACCGGAGAGTTCTTC
TRBV19	.	.	TRBJ2-1	CASSTTPSSYNEQFF	TGTGCCAGTAGTACGACCCCAAGCTCCTACAATGAGCAGTTCTTC
TRBV21-1	.	.	TRBJ2-5	CASSPGECRWGTQYF	TGTGCCAGCAGCCCCGGCGAGTGCCGTTGGGGGACCCAGTACTTC